This entry is about one T cell receptor (beta chain). This record comes from a study of long-term antiretroviral therapy in people with HIV. The assay used was immunoSEQ (version v3.0), run at survey level. Sequencing set out to capture roughly 40,000-50,000 T-cell genomes per sample. Repertoires were generated with immunoSEQ multiplex PCR, while TCRdb's copy carries only in-frame clones and drops some. The sample lists over 15,000 clones, 76% occurring once. Trimming removed 3 bases at V and 1 base at J, with 13 bases between. The length of the CDR3 is 15 residues. Per the germline V gene, CDR1 is SGHNT and CDR2 is YYREEE (reference sequence).

The rearrangement uses TRBV5-4 and TRBJ1-1; D is possibly TRBD1 (5 bases). The TCR sequence derives from a woman aged 45-59 years with HIV. Sequenced material: unsorted PBMCs, taken about 2.5 years before starting antiretroviral therapy. The CDR3 loop reads CASSSLKGPNTEAFF. CDR3 nucleotide sequence: TGTGCCAGCAGCTCCCTGAAGGGGCCGAACACTGAAGCTTTCTTT.